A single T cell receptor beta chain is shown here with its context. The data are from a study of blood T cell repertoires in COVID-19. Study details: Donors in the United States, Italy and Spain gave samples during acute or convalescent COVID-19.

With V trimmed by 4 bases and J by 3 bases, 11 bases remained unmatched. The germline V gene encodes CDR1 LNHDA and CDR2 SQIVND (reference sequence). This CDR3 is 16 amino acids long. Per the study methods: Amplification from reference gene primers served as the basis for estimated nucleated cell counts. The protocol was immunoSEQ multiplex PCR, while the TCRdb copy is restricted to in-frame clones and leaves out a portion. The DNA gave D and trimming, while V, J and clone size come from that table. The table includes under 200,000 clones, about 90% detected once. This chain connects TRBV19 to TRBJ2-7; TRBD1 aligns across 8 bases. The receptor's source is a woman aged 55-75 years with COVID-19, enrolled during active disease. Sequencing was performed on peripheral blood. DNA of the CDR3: TGTGCCAGTAGTACTCTCCCGGGACAGGAGCGCTACGAGCAGTACTTC. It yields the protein CASSTLPGQERYEQYF.